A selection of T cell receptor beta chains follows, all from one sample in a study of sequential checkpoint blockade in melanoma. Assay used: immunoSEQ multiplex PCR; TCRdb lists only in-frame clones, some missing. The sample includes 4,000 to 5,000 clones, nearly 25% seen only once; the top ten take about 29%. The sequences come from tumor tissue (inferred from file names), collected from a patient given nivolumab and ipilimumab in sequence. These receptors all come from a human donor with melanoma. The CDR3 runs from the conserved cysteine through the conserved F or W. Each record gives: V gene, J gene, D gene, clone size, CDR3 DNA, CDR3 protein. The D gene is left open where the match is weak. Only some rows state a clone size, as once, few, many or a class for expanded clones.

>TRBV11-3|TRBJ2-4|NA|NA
TGTGCCAGCAGGGATTCGAGTAGGGCCAAAAACATTCAGTACTTC
CASRDSSRAKNIQYF
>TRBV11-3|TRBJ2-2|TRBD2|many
TGTGCCAGCAGCGACGGACTAGCGGGAAGGACCGGGGAGCTGTTTTTT
CASSDGLAGRTGELFF
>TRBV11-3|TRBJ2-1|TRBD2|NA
TGTGCCAGCAGCTTCCGGGGAGCGGGGGAACTTAGCTCCTACAATGAGCAGTTCTTC
CASSFRGAGELSSYNEQFF
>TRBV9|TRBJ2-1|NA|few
TGTGCCAGCAGCGTAGAAAGACAGGGAGGTCTGTTCTTC
CASSVERQGGLFF
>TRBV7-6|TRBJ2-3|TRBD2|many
TGTGCCAGCAGCTTCCTCCTAGCGGGTGCTTCTAGCACAGATACGCAGTATTTT
CASSFLLAGASSTDTQYF
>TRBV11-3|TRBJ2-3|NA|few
TGTGCCAGCAGCTTTGGGACTCTCAGCACAGATACGCAGTATTTT
CASSFGTLSTDTQYF
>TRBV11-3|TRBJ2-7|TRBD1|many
TGTGCCAGCAGCTTGGACGAACAGGGGGCCTACGAGCAGTACTTC
CASSLDEQGAYEQYF
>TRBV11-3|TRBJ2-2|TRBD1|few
TGTGCCAGCAGCTTGAGTTACTTTGGGACAGGGGTGACCGGGGAGCTGTTTTTT
CASSLSYFGTGVTGELFF
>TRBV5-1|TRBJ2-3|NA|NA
TGCGCCAGCAGCTTGGGTCCCGGACTCGAGAATACGCAGTATTTT
CASSLGPGLENTQYF
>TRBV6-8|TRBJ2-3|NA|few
TGTGCCAGCAGTTACGGGCAGGCACCTTCAGATACGCAGTATTTT
CASSYGQAPSDTQYF
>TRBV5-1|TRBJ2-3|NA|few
TGCGCCAGCAGCTTGGAGCGGAGAGGGGATACGCAGTATTTT
CASSLERRGDTQYF
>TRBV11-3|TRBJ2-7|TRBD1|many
TGTGCCAGCAGCAAAACGACAGGGTCCTACGAGCAGTACTTC
CASSKTTGSYEQYF
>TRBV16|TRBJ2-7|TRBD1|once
TGTGCCAGCAGCCCGGACAGGGGTTCCGAGCAGTACTTC
CASSPDRGSEQYF
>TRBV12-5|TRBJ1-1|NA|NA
TGTGCTAGTGGATTCAGGGGGAACACTGAAGCTTTCTTT
CASGFRGNTEAFF
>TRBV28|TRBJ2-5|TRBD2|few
TGTGCCAGCAGTCCTAGCGGGAACCAAGAGACCCAGTACTTC
CASSPSGNQETQYF
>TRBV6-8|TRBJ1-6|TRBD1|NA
TGTGCCAGCAGTTATGACCCCTGGGACAGGCCCAACTCACCCCTCCACTTT
CASSYDPWDRPNSPLHF
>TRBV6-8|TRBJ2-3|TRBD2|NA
TGTGCCAGCAGTTACTCAGGACTAGCGGGGAGCACAGATACGCAGTATTTT
CASSYSGLAGSTDTQYF
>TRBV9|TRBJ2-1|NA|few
TGTGCCAGCAGCTCTACCTACAATGAGCAGTTCTTC
CASSSTYNEQFF
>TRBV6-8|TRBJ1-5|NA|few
TGTGCCAGCAGTCACAGGGTTCAGCCCCAGCATTTT
CASSHRVQPQHF
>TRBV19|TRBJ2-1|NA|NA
TGTGCCAGTAGTTCCAGTCTAGGGCTGTACAATGAGCAGTTCTTC
CASSSSLGLYNEQFF
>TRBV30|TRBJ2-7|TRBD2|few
TGTGCCTGGAGTGTTGGACTAGCGGGGGGCTACGAGCAGTACTTC
CAWSVGLAGGYEQYF
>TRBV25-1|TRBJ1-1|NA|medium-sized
TGTGCCAGCAGTAGGGGGGGATTCGGCACTGAAGCTTTCTTT
CASSRGGFGTEAFF
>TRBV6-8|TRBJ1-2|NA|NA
TGTGCCAGCAGCCCTTTGGACAGCAGTTATGGCTACACCTTC
CASSPLDSSYGYTF
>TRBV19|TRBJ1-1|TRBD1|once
TGTGCCAGTAGGGGCAGGGGGGCTGAAGCTTTCTTT
CASRGRGAEAFF
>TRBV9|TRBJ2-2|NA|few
TGTGCCAGCAGCGATCGGGACATCGAGACCGGGGAGCTGTTTTTT
CASSDRDIETGELFF
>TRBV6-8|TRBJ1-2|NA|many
TGTGCCAGCACCTGGGACCCTAACTATGGCTACACCTTC
CASTWDPNYGYTF
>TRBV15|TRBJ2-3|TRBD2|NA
TGTGCCACCAGCAGAACTGGGACTAGCGGGAGAGGTACAGATACGCAGTATTTT
CATSRTGTSGRGTDTQYF
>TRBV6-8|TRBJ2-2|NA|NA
TGTGCCAGCAGTTACTTGCGCCAGTCGAACACCGGGGAGCTGTTTTTT
CASSYLRQSNTGELFF
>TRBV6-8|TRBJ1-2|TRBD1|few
TGTGCCAGCAGTCAGACAGGGATCTATGGCTACACCTTC
CASSQTGIYGYTF
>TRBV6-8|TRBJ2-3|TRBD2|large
TGTGCCAGCAGTTACTCTGCGGGAGCGACAGATACGCAGTATTTT
CASSYSAGATDTQYF
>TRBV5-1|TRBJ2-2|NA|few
TGCGCCAGCAGCTTGGCCCCGGTACAGGGGAACACCGGGGAGCTGTTTTTT
CASSLAPVQGNTGELFF
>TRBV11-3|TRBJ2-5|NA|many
TGTGCCAGCAGCTTGTTAGGCAGGGCAGAGACCCAGTACTTC
CASSLLGRAETQYF
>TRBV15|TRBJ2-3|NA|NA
TGTGCCACCAGCAGAGCCTTTTGGGACCAGTATAGCACAGATACGCAGTATTTT
CATSRAFWDQYSTDTQYF
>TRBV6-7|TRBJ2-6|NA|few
TGTGCCAGCAGTTACGCACCCACCAAGGGGGCCAACGTCCTGACTTTC
CASSYAPTKGANVLTF
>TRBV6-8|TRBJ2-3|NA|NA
TGTGCCATCAGTGGGAGCGGGACAGGAGCCACAGATACGCAGTATTTT
CAISGSGTGATDTQYF
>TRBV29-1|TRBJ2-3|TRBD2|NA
TGCAGCGCGGGACTAGCGGGATATACGCAGTATTTT
CSAGLAGYTQYF
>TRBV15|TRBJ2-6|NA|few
TGTGCCACCAGCAAATCCACCAGGGACCTTGGGTCTGGGGCCAACGTCCTGACTTTC
CATSKSTRDLGSGANVLTF
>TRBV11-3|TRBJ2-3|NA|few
TGTGCCAGCAGCTCTAAACCCTTTTCCCCGGGGGCTCTCACAGATACGCAGTATTTT
CASSSKPFSPGALTDTQYF
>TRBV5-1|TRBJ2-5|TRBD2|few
TGCGCCAGCAGCTTGGCACTAGCGGGAGCGTCCCCCCAAGAGACCCAGTACTTC
CASSLALAGASPQETQYF
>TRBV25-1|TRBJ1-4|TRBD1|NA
TGTGCCAGCAGTGAATTTATGGACAGGGATGAAAAACTGTTTTTT
CASSEFMDRDEKLFF
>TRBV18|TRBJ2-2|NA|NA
TGTGCCAGCTCTCCTCGGGTCTCTTCCGGGGAGCTGTTTTTT
CASSPRVSSGELFF
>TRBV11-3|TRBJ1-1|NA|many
TGTGCCAGCAGCTTCTCAGGGGCTGAGACTGAAGCTTTCTTT
CASSFSGAETEAFF
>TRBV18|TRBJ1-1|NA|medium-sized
TGTGCCAGCTCACCTCCAAACAGAAGAGGGGTCGCTGAAGCTTTCTTT
CASSPPNRRGVAEAFF
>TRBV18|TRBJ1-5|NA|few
TGTGCCAGCTCACCGTGGGGCAATCAGCCCCAGCATTTT
CASSPWGNQPQHF
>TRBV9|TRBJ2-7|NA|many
TGTGCCAGCAGCTTCGGGACCCGGGGGGAGCAGTACTTC
CASSFGTRGEQYF
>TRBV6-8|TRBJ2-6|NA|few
TGTGCCAGCAGTATCGACAGGTTCTCTGGGGCCAACGTCCTGACTTTC
CASSIDRFSGANVLTF
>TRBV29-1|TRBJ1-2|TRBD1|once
TGCAGCGCCGGAGACGGGACAGATAATGGCTACACCTTC
CSAGDGTDNGYTF
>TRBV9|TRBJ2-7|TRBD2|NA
TGTGCCAGCAGCGTAGGACTAGCTTACTACGAGCAGTACTTC
CASSVGLAYYEQYF
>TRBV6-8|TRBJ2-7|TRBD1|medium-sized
TGTGCCAGCAGTTCCGCAGGGGGCACCGAGCAGTACTTC
CASSSAGGTEQYF
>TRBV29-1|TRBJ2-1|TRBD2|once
TGCAGCGCAGTGGGACTAGCGGGATACAATGAGCAGTTCTTC
CSAVGLAGYNEQFF
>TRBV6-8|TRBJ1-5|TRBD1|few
TGTGCCAGCCACCAGGGGGCCTTGGGGTCGCCCCAGCATTTT
CASHQGALGSPQHF
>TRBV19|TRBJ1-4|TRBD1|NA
TGTGCCAGTAGTACTCGGGACAGCGAATTCGAAAAACTGTTTTTT
CASSTRDSEFEKLFF
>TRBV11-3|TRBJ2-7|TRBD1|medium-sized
TGTGCCAGCAGCTTAGGTCAGGGGGTTCTACGAGGGCAGTACTTC
CASSLGQGVLRGQYF